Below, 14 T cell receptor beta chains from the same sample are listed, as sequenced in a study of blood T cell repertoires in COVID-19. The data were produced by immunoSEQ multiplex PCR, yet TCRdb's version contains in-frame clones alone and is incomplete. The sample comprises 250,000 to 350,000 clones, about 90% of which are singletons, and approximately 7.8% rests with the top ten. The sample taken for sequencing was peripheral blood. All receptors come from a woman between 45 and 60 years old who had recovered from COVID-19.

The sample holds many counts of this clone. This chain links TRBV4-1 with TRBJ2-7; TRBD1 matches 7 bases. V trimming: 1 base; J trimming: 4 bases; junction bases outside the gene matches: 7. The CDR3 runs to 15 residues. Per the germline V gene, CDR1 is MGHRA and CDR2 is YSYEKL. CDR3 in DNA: TGCGCCAGCAGCCAAGGAGTGGGACAGCAGTACGAGCAGTACTTC. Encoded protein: CASSQGVGQQYEQYF.

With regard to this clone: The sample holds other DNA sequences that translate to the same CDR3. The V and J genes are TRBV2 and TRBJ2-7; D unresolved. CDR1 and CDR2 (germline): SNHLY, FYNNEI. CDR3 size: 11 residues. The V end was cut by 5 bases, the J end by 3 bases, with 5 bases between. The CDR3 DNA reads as TGTGCCAGCAGTTCCCTCTACGAGCAGTACTTC. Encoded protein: CASSSLYEQYF.

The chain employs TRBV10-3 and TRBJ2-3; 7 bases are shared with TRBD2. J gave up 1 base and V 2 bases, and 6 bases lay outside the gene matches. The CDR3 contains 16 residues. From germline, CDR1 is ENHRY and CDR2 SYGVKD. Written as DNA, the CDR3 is TGTGCCATCAGTGAGGCACCCACTAGCGGCACAGATACGCAGTATTTT. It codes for CAISEAPTSGTDTQYF.

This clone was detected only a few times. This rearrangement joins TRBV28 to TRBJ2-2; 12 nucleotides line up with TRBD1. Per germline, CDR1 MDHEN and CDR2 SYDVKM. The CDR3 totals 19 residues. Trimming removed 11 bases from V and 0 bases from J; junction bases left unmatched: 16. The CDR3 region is CASTPRDRGLEANTGELFF. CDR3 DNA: TGTGCCTCCACCCCCCGGGACAGGGGGCTAGAGGCGAACACCGGGGAGCTGTTTTTT.

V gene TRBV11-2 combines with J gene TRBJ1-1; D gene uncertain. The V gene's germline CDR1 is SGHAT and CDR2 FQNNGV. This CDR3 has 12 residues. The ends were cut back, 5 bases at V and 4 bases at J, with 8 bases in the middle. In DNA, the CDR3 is TGTGCCAGCAGCCGGGGTAGCACTGAAGCTTTCTTT. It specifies CASSRGSTEAFF.

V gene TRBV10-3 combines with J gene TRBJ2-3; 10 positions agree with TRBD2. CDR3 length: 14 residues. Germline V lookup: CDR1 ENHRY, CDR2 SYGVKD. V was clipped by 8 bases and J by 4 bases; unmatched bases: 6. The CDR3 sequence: CAIESGRAADTQYF. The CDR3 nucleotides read TGTGCCATCGAGAGCGGGAGGGCCGCAGATACGCAGTATTTT.

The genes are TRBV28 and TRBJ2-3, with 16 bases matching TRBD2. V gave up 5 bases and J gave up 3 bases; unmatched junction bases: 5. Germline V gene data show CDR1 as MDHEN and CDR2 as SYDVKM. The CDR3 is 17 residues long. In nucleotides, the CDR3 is TGTGCCAGCAGTCCGGGGACTAGCGGGAGGGGGACAGATACGCAGTATTTT. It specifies CASSPGTSGRGTDTQYF.

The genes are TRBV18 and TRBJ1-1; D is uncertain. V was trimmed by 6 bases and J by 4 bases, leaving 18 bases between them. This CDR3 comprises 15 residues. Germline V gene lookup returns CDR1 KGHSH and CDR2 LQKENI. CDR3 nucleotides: TGTGCCAGCTCCCTAGAAACCCTGTTAGGCACTGAAGCTTTCTTT. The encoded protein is CASSLETLLGTEAFF.

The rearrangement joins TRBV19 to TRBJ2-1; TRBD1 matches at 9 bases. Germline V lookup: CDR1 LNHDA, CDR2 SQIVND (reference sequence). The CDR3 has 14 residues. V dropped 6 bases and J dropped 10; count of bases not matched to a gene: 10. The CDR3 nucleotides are TGTGCCAGTAGGACCAGGGGACAGGGACCGGAGCAGTTCTTC. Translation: CASRTRGQGPEQFF.

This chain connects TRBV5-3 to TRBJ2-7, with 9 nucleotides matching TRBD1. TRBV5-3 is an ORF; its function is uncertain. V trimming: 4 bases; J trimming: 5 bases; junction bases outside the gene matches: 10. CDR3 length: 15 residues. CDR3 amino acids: CARSHGTGKLNEQYF. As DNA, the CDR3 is TGTGCCAGAAGCCACGGGACAGGGAAATTGAACGAGCAGTACTTC.

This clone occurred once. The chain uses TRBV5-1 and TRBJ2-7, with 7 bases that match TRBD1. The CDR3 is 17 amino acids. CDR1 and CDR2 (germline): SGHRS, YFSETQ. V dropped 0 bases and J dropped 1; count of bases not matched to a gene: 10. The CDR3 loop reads CASSLVRGGDLSYEQYF. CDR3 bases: TGCGCCAGCAGCTTGGTTCGAGGGGGCGATTTATCCTACGAGCAGTACTTC.

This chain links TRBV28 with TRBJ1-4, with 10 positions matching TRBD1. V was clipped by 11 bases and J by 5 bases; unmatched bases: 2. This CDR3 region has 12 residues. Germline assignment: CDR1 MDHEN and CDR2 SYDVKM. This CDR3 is CASGQGNEKLFF. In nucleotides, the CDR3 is TGTGCCTCGGGACAGGGGAATGAAAAACTGTTTTTT.

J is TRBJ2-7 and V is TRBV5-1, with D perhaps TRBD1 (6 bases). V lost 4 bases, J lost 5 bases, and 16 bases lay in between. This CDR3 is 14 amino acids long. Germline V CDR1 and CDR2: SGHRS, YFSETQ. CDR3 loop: CASSGQGAGDEQYF. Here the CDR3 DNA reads TGCGCCAGCAGCGGGCAAGGCGCAGGGGACGAGCAGTACTTC.

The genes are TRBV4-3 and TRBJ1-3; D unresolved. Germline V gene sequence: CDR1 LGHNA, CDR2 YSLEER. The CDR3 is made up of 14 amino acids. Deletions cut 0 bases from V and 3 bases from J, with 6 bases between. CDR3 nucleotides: TGCGCCAGCAGCCAAGATTTCAATGGAAACACCATATATTTT. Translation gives CASSQDFNGNTIYF.